The entry below describes one TCR beta chain. The data belong to a study of blood T cell repertoires in COVID-19. Study background: Acute and convalescent COVID-19 specimens originated in the United States, Italy and Spain. From T cells, B-cell-depleted T cells, or PBMCs came the material, which was cDNA or gDNA.

Authors' processing steps: Cell counts per sample came from amplifying reference gene primers. Sequencing was performed with immunoSEQ multiplex PCR; in TCRdb, only in-frame clones are kept and a portion is missing. V, J and clone size are those of that table, while D and trimming were read from the DNA. Of fewer than 65,000 clones listed, 70% to 85% are singletons. Germline V lookup: CDR1 SEHNR, CDR2 FQNEAQ (reference sequence). This CDR3 has 15 residues. Unmatched junction bases numbered 2, after V lost 1 base and J lost 5 bases. The rearrangement joins TRBV7-9 to TRBJ1-5; 10 positions match TRBD1. This receptor was obtained from a man aged 55 to 70 with acute or convalescent COVID-19. The sequenced material came from peripheral blood. The chain's CDR3 is CASSLVGTGDQPQHF. CDR3 bases: TGTGCCAGCAGCTTAGTAGGGACAGGGGATCAGCCCCAGCATTTT.